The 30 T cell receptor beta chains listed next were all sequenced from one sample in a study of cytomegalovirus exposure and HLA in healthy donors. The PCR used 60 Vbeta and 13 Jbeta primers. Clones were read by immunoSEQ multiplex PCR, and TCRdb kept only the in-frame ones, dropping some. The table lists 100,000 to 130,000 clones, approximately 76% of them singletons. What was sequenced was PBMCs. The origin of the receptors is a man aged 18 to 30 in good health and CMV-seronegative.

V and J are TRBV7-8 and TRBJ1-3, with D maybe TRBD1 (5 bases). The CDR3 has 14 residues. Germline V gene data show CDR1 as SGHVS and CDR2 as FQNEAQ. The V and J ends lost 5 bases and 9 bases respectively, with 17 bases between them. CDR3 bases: TGTGCCAGCAGCCGAAGAGAAGGGGAGGGCACCATATATTTT. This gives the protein CASSRREGEGTIYF.

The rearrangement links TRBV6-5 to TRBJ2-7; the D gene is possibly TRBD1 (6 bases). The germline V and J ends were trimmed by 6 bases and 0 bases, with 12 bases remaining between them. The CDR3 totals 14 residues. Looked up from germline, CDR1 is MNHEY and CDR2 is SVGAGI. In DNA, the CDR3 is TGTGCCAGCAGGGACAGACCGAGCTCCTACGAGCAGTACTTC. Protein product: CASRDRPSSYEQYF.

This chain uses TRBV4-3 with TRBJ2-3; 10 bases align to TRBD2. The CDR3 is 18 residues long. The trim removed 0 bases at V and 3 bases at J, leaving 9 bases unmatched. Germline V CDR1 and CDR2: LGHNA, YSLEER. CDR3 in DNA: TGCGCCAGCAGCCAAGACAGCGGGGGGGCTCTCGTTACAGATACGCAGTATTTT. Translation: CASSQDSGGALVTDTQYF.

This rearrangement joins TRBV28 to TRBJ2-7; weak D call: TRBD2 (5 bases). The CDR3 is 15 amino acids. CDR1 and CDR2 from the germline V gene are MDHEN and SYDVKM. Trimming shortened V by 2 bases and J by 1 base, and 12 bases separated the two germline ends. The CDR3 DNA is TGTGCCAGCAGTTTACCCCCCGGGGAATCCTACGAGCAGTACTTC. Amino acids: CASSLPPGESYEQYF.

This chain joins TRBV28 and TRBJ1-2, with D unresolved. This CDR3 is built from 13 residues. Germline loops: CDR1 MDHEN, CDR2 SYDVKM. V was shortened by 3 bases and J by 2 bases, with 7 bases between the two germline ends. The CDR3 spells CASSLAGNYGYTF. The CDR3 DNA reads TGTGCCAGCAGTTTGGCAGGAAACTATGGCTACACCTTC.

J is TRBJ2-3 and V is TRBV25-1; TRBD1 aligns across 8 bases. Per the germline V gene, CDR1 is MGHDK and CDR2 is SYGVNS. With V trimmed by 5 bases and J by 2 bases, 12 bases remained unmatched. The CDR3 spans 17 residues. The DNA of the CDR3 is TGTGCCAGCAGTCCGCTAGACAGGGGCATGCCCACAGATACGCAGTATTTT. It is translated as CASSPLDRGMPTDTQYF.

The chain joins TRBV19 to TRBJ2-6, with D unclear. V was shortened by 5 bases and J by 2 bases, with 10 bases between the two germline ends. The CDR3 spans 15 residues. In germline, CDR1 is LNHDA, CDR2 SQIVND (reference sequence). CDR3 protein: CASSPFEAGANVLTF. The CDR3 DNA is TGTGCCAGTAGTCCCTTCGAGGCTGGGGCCAACGTCCTGACTTTC.

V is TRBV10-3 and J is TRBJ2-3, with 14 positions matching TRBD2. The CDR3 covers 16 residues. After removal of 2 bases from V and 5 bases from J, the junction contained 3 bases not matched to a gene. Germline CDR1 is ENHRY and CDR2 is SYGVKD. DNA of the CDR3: TGTGCCATCAGTGAGACCGGGACTAGCGGGGGAGATACGCAGTATTTT. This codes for CAISETGTSGGDTQYF.

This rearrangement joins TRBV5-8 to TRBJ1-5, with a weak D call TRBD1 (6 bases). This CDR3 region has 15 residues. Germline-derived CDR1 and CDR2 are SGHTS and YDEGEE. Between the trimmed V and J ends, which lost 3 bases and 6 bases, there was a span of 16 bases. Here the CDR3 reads CASSSGGGPGQPQHF. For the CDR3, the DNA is TGTGCCAGCAGCTCTGGGGGGGGGCCCGGTCAGCCCCAGCATTTT.

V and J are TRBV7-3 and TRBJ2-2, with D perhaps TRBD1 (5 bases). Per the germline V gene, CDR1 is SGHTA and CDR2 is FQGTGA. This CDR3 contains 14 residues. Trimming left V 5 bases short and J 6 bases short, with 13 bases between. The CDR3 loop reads CASSIKRGSGELFF. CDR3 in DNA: TGTGCCAGCAGCATTAAAAGGGGATCCGGGGAGCTGTTTTTT.

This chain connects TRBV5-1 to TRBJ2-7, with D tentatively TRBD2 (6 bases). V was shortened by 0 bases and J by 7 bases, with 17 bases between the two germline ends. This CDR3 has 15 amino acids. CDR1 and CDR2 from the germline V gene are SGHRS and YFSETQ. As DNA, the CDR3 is TGCGCCAGCAGCTTGGCCCTCTCAGGCGCGGGGGAGCAGTACTTC. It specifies CASSLALSGAGEQYF.

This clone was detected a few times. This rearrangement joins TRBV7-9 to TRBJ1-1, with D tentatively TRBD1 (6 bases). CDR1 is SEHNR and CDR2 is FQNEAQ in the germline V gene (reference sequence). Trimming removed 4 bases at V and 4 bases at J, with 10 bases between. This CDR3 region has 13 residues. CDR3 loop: CASSSMGATEAFF. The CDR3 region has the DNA TGTGCCAGCAGCTCGATGGGGGCCACTGAAGCTTTCTTT.

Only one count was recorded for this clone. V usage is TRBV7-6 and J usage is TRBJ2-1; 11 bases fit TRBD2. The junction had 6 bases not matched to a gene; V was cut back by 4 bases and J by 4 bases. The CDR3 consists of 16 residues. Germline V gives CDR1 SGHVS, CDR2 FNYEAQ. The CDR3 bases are TGTGCCAGCAGCTCGAGAACTAGCGGGGGATACAATGAGCAGTTCTTC. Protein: CASSSRTSGGYNEQFF.

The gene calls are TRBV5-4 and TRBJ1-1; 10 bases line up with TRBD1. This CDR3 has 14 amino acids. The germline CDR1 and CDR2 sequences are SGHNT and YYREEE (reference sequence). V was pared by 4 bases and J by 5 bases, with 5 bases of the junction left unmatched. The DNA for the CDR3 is TGTGCCAGCAGCCTGGGACAGGGGAGGACTGAAGCTTTCTTT. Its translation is CASSLGQGRTEAFF.

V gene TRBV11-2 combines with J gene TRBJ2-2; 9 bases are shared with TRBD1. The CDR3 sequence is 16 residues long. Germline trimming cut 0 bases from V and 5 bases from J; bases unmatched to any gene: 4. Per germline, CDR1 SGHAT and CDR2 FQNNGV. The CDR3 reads CASSLDRQGGTGELFF. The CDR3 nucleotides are TGTGCCAGCAGCTTAGATCGACAGGGGGGAACCGGGGAGCTGTTTTTT.

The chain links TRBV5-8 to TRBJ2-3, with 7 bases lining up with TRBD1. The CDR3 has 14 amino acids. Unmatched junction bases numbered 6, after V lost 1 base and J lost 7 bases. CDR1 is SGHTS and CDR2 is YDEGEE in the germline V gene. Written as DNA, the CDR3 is TGTGCCAGCAGCTTGATAACAGGGGCGAATACGCAGTATTTT. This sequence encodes CASSLITGANTQYF.

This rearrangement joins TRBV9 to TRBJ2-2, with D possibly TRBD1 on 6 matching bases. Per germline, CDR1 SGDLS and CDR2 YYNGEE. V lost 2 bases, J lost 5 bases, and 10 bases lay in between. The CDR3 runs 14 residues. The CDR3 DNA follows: TGTGCCAGCAGCGTTACAGGGATTACCGGGGAGCTGTTTTTT. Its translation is CASSVTGITGELFF.

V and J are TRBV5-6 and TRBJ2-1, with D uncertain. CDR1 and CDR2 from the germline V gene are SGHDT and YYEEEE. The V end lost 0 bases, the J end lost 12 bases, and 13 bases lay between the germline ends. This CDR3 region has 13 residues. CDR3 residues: CASSLAGRPGQFF. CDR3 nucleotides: TGTGCCAGCAGCTTGGCCGGAAGACCAGGGCAGTTCTTC.

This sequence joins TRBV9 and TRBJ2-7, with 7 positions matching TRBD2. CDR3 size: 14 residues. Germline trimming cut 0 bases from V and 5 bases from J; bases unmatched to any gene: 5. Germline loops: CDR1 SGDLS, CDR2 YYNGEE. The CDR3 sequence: CASSVEAGTNEQYF. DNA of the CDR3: TGTGCCAGCAGCGTAGAGGCAGGGACTAACGAGCAGTACTTC.

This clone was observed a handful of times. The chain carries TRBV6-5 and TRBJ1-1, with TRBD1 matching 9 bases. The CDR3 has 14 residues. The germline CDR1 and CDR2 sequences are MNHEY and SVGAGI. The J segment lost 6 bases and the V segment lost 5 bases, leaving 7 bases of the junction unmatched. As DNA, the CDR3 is TGTGCCAGCAGTGTCAGGGACAGGGCTCCTGAAGCTTTCTTT. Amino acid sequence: CASSVRDRAPEAFF.

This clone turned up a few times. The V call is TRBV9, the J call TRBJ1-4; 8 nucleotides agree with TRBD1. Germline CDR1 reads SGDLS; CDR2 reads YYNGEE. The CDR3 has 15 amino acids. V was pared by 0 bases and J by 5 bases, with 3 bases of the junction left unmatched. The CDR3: CASSVGGTGNEKLFF. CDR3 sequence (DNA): TGTGCCAGCAGCGTAGGTGGGACAGGCAATGAAAAACTGTTTTTT.

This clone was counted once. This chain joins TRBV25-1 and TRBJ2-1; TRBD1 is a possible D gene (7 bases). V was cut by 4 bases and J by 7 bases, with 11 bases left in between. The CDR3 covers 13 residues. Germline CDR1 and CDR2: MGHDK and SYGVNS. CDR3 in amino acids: CASSAGGINEQFF. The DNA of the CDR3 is TGTGCCAGCAGTGCAGGGGGGATTAATGAGCAGTTCTTC.

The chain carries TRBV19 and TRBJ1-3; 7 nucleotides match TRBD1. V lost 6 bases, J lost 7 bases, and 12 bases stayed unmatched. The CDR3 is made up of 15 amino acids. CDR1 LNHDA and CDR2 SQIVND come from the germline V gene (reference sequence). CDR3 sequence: CASSARTGRRNTIYF. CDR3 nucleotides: TGTGCCAGTAGCGCGAGGACAGGTAGAAGGAACACCATATATTTT. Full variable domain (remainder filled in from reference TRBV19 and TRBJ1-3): DGGITQSPKYLFRKEGQNVTLSCEQNLNHDAMYWYRQDPGQGLRLIYYSQIVNDFQKGDIAEGYSVSREKKESFPLTVTSAQKNPTAFYLCASSARTGRRNTIYFGEGSWLTVV.

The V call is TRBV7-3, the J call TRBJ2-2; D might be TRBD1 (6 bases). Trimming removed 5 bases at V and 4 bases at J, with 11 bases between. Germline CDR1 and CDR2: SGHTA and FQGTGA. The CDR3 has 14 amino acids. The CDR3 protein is CASSRDKSTGELFF. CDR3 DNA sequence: TGTGCCAGCAGCAGGGACAAGTCCACCGGGGAGCTGTTTTTT. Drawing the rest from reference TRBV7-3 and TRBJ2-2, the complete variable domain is GAGVSQTPSNKVTEKGKYVELRCDPISGHTALYWYRQSLGQGPEFLIYFQGTGAADDSGLPNDRFFAVRPEGSVSTLKIQRTERGDSAVYLCASSRDKSTGELFFGEGSRLTVL.

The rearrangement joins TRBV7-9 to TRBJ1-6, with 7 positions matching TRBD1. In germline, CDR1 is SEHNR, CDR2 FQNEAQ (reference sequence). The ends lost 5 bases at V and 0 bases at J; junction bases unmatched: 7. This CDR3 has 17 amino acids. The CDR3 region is CASSPPGQSSYNSPLHF. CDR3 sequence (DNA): TGTGCCAGCAGCCCGCCGGGACAGAGCTCCTATAATTCACCCCTCCACTTT.

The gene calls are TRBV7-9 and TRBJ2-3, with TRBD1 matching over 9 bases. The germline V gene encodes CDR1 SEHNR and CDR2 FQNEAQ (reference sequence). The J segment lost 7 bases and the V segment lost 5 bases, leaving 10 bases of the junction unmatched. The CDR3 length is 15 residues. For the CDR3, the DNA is TGTGCCAGCAGCCCACCTGGACAGGGGAAGAATACGCAGTATTTT. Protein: CASSPPGQGKNTQYF.

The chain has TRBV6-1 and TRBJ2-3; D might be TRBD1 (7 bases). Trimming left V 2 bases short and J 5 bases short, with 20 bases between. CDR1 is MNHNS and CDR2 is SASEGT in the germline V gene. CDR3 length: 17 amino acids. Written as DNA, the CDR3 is TGTGCCAGCAGTGAAAAGGGAGGAGGGCAGGGGGTAGATACGCAGTATTTT. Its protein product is CASSEKGGGQGVDTQYF.

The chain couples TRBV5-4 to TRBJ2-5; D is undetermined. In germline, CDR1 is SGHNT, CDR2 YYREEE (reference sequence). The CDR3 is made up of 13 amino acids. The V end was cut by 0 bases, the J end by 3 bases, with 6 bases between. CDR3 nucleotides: TGTGCCAGCAGCTTGGTCAGCGAAGAGACCCAGTACTTC. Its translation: CASSLVSEETQYF.

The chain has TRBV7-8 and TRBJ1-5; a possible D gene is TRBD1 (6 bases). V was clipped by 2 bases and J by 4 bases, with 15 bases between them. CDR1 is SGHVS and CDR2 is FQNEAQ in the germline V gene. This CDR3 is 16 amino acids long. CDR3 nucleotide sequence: TGTGCCAGCAGCTTATCGGACAGTTTAATGAATCAGCCCCAGCATTTT. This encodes CASSLSDSLMNQPQHF.

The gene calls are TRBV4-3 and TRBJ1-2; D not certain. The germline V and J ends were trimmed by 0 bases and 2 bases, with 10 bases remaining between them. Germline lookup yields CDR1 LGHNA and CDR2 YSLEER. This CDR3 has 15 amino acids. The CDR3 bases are TGCGCCAGCAGCCAAGATTCAAACAGCAACTATGGCTACACCTTC. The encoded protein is CASSQDSNSNYGYTF.